This TCR beta chain was captured by sequencing in a study of CD8 T cells in ankylosing spondylitis. Trimming at V came to 6 bases and at J to 1 base, leaving 4 bases not matched to a gene. This CDR3 spans 17 amino acids. TCRdb re-derived calls from the 5' RACE reads in MiXCR, one entry per CDR3 protein. The sample has 250,000 to 350,000 distinct CDR3 sequences, 8% seen once. Study conclusions and caveats: Made up of under 10 highly homologous variants, a TCR beta motif appeared characteristic of ankylosing spondylitis blood.

Concerning this clonotype itself: Its target is unknown.

This clonotype was sampled from a male donor with ankylosing spondylitis. Sample: blood, either unsorted or a sorted T cell fraction (not recorded which). The V call is TRBV12-3 or TRBV12-4, the J call TRBJ2-1; TRBD2 matches at 15 bases. CDR3 nucleotide sequence: TGTGCCAGCAGGACCGGACTAGCGGGAGGGTCCTACAATGAGCAGTTCTTC. This gives the protein CASRTGLAGGSYNEQFF.